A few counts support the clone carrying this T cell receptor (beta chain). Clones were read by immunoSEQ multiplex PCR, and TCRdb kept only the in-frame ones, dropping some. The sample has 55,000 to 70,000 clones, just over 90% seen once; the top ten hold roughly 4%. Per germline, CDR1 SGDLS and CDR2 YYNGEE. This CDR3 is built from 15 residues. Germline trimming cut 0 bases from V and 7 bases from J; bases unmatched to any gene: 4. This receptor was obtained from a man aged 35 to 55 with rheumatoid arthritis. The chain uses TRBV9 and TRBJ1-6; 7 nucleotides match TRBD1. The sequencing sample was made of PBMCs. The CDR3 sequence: CASSVGVQGNSPLHF. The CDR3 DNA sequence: TGTGCCAGCAGCGTAGGGGTACAGGGGAATTCACCCCTCCACTTT. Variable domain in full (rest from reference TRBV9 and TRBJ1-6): DSGVTQTPKHLITATGQRVTLRCSPRSGDLSVYWYQQSLDQGLQFLIQYYNGEERAKGNILERFSAQQFPDLHSELNLSSLELGDSALYFCASSVGVQGNSPLHFGNGTRLTVT.